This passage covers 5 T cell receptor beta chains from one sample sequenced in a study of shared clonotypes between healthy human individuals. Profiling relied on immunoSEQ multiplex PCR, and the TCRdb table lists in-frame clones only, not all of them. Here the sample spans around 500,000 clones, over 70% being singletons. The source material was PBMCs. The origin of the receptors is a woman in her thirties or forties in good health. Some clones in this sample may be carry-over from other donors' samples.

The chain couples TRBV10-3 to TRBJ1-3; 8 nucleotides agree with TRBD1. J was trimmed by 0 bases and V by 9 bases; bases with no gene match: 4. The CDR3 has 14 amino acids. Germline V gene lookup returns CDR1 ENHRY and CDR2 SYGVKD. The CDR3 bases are TGTGCCATGGCCGGGACAGGCTCTGGAAACACCATATATTTT. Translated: CAMAGTGSGNTIYF.

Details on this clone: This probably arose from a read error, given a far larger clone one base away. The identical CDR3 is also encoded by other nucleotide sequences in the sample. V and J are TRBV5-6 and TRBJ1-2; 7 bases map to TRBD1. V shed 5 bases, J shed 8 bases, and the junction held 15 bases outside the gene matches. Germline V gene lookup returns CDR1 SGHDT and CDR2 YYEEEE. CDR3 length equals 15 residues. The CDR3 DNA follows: TGTGCCAGCAGTTCCCGGGACAGCGCCTTGGAGGGCTACACCTTC. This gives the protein CASSSRDSALEGYTF.

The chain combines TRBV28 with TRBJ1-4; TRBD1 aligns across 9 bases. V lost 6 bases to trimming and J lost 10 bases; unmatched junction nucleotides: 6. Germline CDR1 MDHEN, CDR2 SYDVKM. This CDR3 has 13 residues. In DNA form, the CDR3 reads TGTGCCAGCAGGCCACAGGGACAGGGAAAACTGTTTTTT. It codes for CASRPQGQGKLFF. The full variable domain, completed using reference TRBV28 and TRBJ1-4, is DVKVTQSSRYLVKRTGEKVFLECVQDMDHENMFWYRQDPGLGLRLIYFSYDVKMKEKGDIPEGYSVSREKKERFSLILESASTNQTSMYLCASRPQGQGKLFFGSGTQLSVL.

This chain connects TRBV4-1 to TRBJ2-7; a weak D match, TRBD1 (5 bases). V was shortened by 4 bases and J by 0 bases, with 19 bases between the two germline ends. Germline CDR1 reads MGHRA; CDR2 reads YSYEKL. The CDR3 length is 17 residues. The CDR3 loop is CASSRDGQTPGSYEQYF. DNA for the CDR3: TGCGCCAGCAGCCGAGACGGACAAACGCCTGGCTCCTACGAGCAGTACTTC.

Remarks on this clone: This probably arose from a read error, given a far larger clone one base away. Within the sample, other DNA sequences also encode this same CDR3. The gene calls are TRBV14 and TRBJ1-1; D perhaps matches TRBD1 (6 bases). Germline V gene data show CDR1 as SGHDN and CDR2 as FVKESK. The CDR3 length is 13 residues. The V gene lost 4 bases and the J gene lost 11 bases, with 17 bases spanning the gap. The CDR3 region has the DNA TGTGCCAGCAGCCTCTGGACAGCTCGGCGGGCTTTCTTT. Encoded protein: CASSLWTARRAFF.